A single TCR beta chain is shown here with its context. These data are taken from a study of blood T cell repertoires in COVID-19. At the level of the study: Donors in the United States, Italy and Spain gave samples during acute or convalescent COVID-19. The analysed material was cDNA or gDNA that came from T cells, B-cell-depleted T cells, or PBMCs.

Germline V gives CDR1 SGHRS, CDR2 YFSETQ. CDR3 length: 15 amino acids. The V end was cut by 2 bases, the J end by 0 bases, with 10 bases between. Authors' processing steps: By means of reference gene primer amplification, nucleated cell counts were estimated. TCRdb's table, derived via immunoSEQ multiplex PCR, lists solely in-frame clones and lacks some. V and J calls and clone size are copied from that table; D and trimming were computed from the DNA. The table records about 58,000 clones, approximately 91% of them present only once. The origin of this receptor is a woman in her sixties or seventies with active COVID-19. The J gene is TRBJ2-3, the V gene TRBV5-1; D might be TRBD2 (5 bases). The sequenced sample consisted of peripheral blood. The CDR3, as DNA: TGCGCCAGCAGCTTCTTGCGGGCTAGCACAGATACGCAGTATTTT. Translated, it gives CASSFLRASTDTQYF.